One sample yielded the 27 T cell receptor beta chains listed below, sequenced in a study of breast tumors, draining lymph nodes, adjacent tissues. TCRdb re-called the multiplex PCR reads with MiXCR, one entry per CDR3 protein. The sample carries some 15,000 distinct CDR3 sequences, around 49% recorded once. What was sequenced was tumor-adjacent breast tissue. The source is a female donor with breast cancer. Some clones in this sample may be carry-over from other donors' samples.

This clonotype was observed at least ten times. The chain uses TRBV2 and TRBJ2-1; TRBD2 matches at 12 bases. The J segment lost 6 bases and the V segment lost 5 bases, leaving 5 bases of the junction unmatched. The germline gives CDR1 SNHLY, CDR2 FYNNEI. CDR3 length: 15 amino acids. CDR3 nucleotides: TGTGCCAGCAGTCGTCAGACTAGCGGGAGCAATGAGCAGTTCTTC. This gives the protein CASSRQTSGSNEQFF.

This clonotype was seen many times. This may be a read error, as it is one base from a much larger clone. The V call is TRBV7-2, the J call TRBJ2-1; the D gene is possibly TRBD2 (6 bases). The germline V gene has CDR1 SGHTA and CDR2 FQGNSA. The CDR3 contains 15 residues. This CDR3 is CASSPTSSVYNEQLF. For the CDR3, the DNA is TGTGCCAGCAGCCCCACTAGCTCCGTCTACAATGAGCAGCTCTTC.

Points on this clonotype: A read error may account for a junction end that differs from germline. The V gene is TRBV25-1, the J gene TRBJ1-2; 7 nucleotides line up with TRBD1. CDR1 and CDR2 (germline): MGHDK, SYGVNS. CDR3 length: 10 amino acids. The CDR3 DNA reads TGTGCCAGCAGCTCGGGACAGCTTGACTTC. Residues: CASSSGQLDF.

This sequence joins TRBV7-2 and TRBJ1-2; D remains unclear. The germline gives CDR1 SGHTA, CDR2 FQGNSA. V lost 0 bases, J lost 3 bases, and 11 bases lay in between. The CDR3 extends over 15 amino acids. The CDR3 DNA follows: TGTGCCAGCAGCTTAGCGCTATATGTCCACTATGGCTACACCTTC. This translates into CASSLALYVHYGYTF. Full variable domain (rest looked up from reference TRBV7-2 and TRBJ1-2): GAGVSQSPSNKVTEKGKDVELRCDPISGHTALYWYRQSLGQGLEFLIYFQGNSAPDKSGLPSDRFSAERTGGSVSTLTIQRTQQEDSAVYLCASSLALYVHYGYTFGSGTRLTVV.

The rearrangement uses TRBV11-2 and TRBJ1-3; D unresolved. V was cut by 5 bases and J by 0 bases, with 14 bases left in between. Germline CDR1 SGHAT, CDR2 FQNNGV. The CDR3 spans 16 residues. CDR3 bases: TGTGCCAGCAGCCCCGACCGAAGGAGCTCTGGAAACACCATATATTTT. This translates into CASSPDRRSSGNTIYF.

This clonotype occurred many times. The gene calls are TRBV6-5 and TRBJ2-3; D is ambiguous. Per the germline V gene, CDR1 is MNHEY and CDR2 is SVGAGI. The length of the CDR3 is 13 residues. V lost 6 bases and J 2 bases, leaving 9 bases between the germline ends. The CDR3 reads CASSLDPTDTQYF. In DNA, the CDR3 is TGTGCCAGCAGCCTAGATCCCACAGATACGCAGTATTTT.

The chain employs TRBV20-1 and TRBJ2-7; 9 bases align to TRBD2. The CDR3 is 14 residues long. J was trimmed by 2 bases and V by 3 bases; bases with no gene match: 5. Germline assignment: CDR1 DFQATT and CDR2 SNEGSKA (reference sequence). CDR3 residues: CSASASGTTYEQYF. The CDR3 DNA sequence: TGCAGTGCTAGTGCTAGCGGGACCACCTACGAGCAGTACTTC.

The rearrangement joins TRBV9 to TRBJ2-5, with TRBD2 identical over 8 bases. The V gene's germline CDR1 is SGDLS and CDR2 YYNGEE. Trimming removed 8 bases from V and 5 bases from J; junction bases left unmatched: 8. There are 13 residues in the CDR3. This CDR3 is CARGTRQGETQYF. CDR3 coding DNA: TGTGCCAGGGGGACTAGGCAGGGGGAGACCCAGTACTTC.

Worth noting for this clonotype: A read error may produce the germline difference seen at one junction end. This sequence joins TRBV11-2 and TRBJ2-1; 9 nucleotides agree with TRBD2. CDR3 size: 15 residues. Germline V gene lookup returns CDR1 SGHAT and CDR2 FQNNGV. The CDR3, as DNA: TGTGGCAGCAGCTTAGAGCGGGAGGCGTACAATGAGCAGTTCTTC. Translating gives CGSSLEREAYNEQFF. The entire variable domain, with the rest obtained from reference TRBV11-2 and TRBJ2-1, is as follows: EAGVAQSPRYKIIEKRQSVAFWCNPISGHATLYWYQQILGQGPKLLIQFQNNGVVDDSQLPKDRFSAERLKGVDSTLKIQPAKLEDSAVYLCGSSLEREAYNEQFFGPGTRLTVL.

CDR3 in DNA: TGTGCCAGCTCCGCAGATACGCAGTATTTT. Translating gives CASSADTQYF. The chain employs TRBV18 and TRBJ2-3; D uncertain. The germline V gene encodes CDR1 KGHSH and CDR2 LQKENI. The CDR3 extends over 10 amino acids. Trimming left V 6 bases short and J 4 bases short, with 2 bases between.

The genes are TRBV7-2 and TRBJ2-1; D is uncertain. The germline gives CDR1 SGHTA, CDR2 FQGNSA. V lost 4 bases, J lost 6 bases, and 7 bases lay in between. CDR3 length equals 12 residues. CDR3: CASSSEGNEQFF. CDR3 DNA: TGTGCCAGCAGCTCTGAAGGCAATGAGCAGTTCTTC.

The V call is TRBV6-6, the J call TRBJ1-2, with 7 bases fitting TRBD1. Germline trimming cut 6 bases from V and 4 bases from J; bases unmatched to any gene: 8. The CDR3 consists of 14 residues. The germline CDR1 and CDR2 sequences are MNHNY and SVGAGI (reference sequence). The CDR3 loop is CASRHQQGTYGYTF. CDR3 sequence (DNA): TGTGCCAGCAGACACCAACAGGGGACCTATGGCTACACCTTC.

This clonotype was counted many times. The rearrangement links TRBV30 to TRBJ1-2, with a weak D call TRBD1 (5 bases). CDR1 GTSNPN and CDR2 SVGIG come from the germline V gene (reference sequence). CDR3 length equals 11 residues. Here the CDR3 DNA reads TGTGCTGTGAGACAGAACTATGGCTACACCTTC. It yields the protein CAVRQNYGYTF.

This clonotype was detected ten times or more. This rearrangement joins TRBV9 to TRBJ1-1; D is perhaps TRBD1 (6 bases). The ends were cut back, 0 bases at V and 3 bases at J, with 12 bases in the middle. The CDR3 contains 15 residues. From germline, CDR1 is SGDLS and CDR2 YYNGEE. CDR3 in DNA: TGTGCCAGCAGCGTAGTATCCAGGGGTGACACTGAAGCTTTCTTT. Translating gives CASSVVSRGDTEAFF.

The CDR3 region is CSAQTGVNSPLHF. Here the CDR3 DNA reads TGCAGCGCCCAGACAGGGGTCAATTCACCCCTCCACTTT. The chain couples TRBV29-1 to TRBJ1-6, with TRBD1 identical over 8 bases. Per the germline V gene, CDR1 is SQVTM and CDR2 is ANQGSEA. V shed 7 bases, J shed 7 bases, and the junction held 6 bases outside the gene matches. The CDR3 consists of 13 residues.

This clonotype was counted many times. This rearrangement joins TRBV7-6 to TRBJ2-3; D remains ambiguous. Looked up from germline, CDR1 is SGHVS and CDR2 is FNYEAQ. The V end was cut by 4 bases, the J end by 2 bases, with 7 bases between. The CDR3 length is 13 residues. Here the CDR3 reads CASSSPNTDTQYF. Written as DNA, the CDR3 is TGTGCCAGCAGCTCACCAAACACAGATACGCAGTATTTT.

This clonotype was seen many times. V is TRBV12-5 and J is TRBJ2-3; the match to TRBD2 covers 10 bases. V shed 4 bases and J 1 base; nucleotides not matched to a gene: 5. CDR1 and CDR2 (germline): LGHNT, FRNRAP. There are 16 residues in the CDR3. Here the CDR3 reads CASGSSLAGGTDTQYF. DNA for the CDR3: TGTGCTAGTGGTTCCTCCCTAGCGGGGGGCACAGATACGCAGTATTTT.

The CDR3 reads CASSQVLAGTGSSKTQYF. The CDR3, as DNA: TGCGCCAGCAGCCAAGTACTTGCCGGGACAGGGTCTTCGAAGACCCAGTACTTC. This sequence joins TRBV4-3 and TRBJ2-5, with 9 bases lining up with TRBD1. CDR3 length equals 18 residues. Germline-derived CDR1 and CDR2 are LGHNA and YSLEER. The trim removed 1 base at V and 6 bases at J, leaving 15 bases unmatched.

This clonotype qualifies as medium-sized (0.01 to 0.1%). V and J are TRBV5-1 and TRBJ2-7, with D unresolved. V shed 0 bases and J shed 10 bases, with 11 bases lying between them. CDR3 length equals 12 residues. CDR1 SGHRS and CDR2 YFSETQ come from the germline V gene. The CDR3 DNA is TGCGCCAGCAGCTTGGGTTTCCCCTTACAGTACTTC. The encoded protein is CASSLGFPLQYF.

This clonotype has at least ten counts. The rearrangement links TRBV6-2 or TRBV6-3 to TRBJ2-7, with TRBD1 matching 7 bases. The V and J ends lost 4 bases and 1 base, in that order; junction bases with no gene match: 4. CDR1 is MNHEY, CDR2 SVGEGT, per germline. This CDR3 has 14 residues. CDR3 sequence: CASSFPGQSYEQYF. The CDR3, as DNA: TGTGCCAGCAGTTTTCCGGGACAGTCCTACGAGCAGTACTTC.

V gene TRBV20-1 combines with J gene TRBJ1-5; D is unclear. This CDR3 has 13 amino acids. V was clipped by 2 bases and J by 0 bases, with 5 bases between them. Per germline, CDR1 DFQATT and CDR2 SNEGSKA (reference sequence). The CDR3 nucleotides are TGCAGTGCTAGACGGGGTAGCAATCAGCCCCAGCATTTT. Translated: CSARRGSNQPQHF.

This clonotype was observed at least ten times. A read error is possible here, since a much larger clone lies one base away. The conserved closing phenylalanine or tryptophan is absent in this CDR3, likely reflecting a read error. The chain couples TRBV9 to TRBJ2-1, with D possibly matching TRBD1 (5 bases). Deletions cut 1 base from V and 8 bases from J, with 10 bases between. The length of the CDR3 is 13 residues. In germline, CDR1 is SGDLS, CDR2 YYNGEE. The CDR3 here is CASSVKGFDEQFS. Here the CDR3 DNA reads TGTGCCAGCAGCGTAAAGGGGTTCGATGAGCAGTTCTCC.

In its sample, this clonotype was seen many times. This rearrangement joins TRBV6-2 or TRBV6-3 to TRBJ2-5; 8 positions match TRBD1. Germline values: CDR1 MNHEY, CDR2 SVGEGT. This CDR3 is 13 amino acids long. After removal of 6 bases from V and 4 bases from J, the junction contained 4 bases not matched to a gene. This CDR3 reads CASRPGGGETQYF. The CDR3 DNA sequence: TGTGCCAGCAGGCCAGGGGGCGGAGAGACCCAGTACTTC.

Concerning this clonotype: This may be a read error: a much more frequent sequence differs by one nucleotide. The chain has TRBV2 and TRBJ1-1; the D is unclear. The CDR3 contains 11 residues. V lost 1 base, J lost 5 bases, and 2 bases lay in between. Germline V gene data show CDR1 as SNHLY and CDR2 as FYNNEI. CDR3 sequence reads: CASSEVTEAFF. The CDR3 nucleotides are TGTGCCAGCAGTGAAGTGACTGAAGCTTTCTTT.

A remark on this clonotype: Since no conserved phenylalanine or tryptophan closes the CDR3, a read error is the likely cause. This chain connects TRBV16 to TRBJ2-1; 9 bases map to TRBD2. Germline values: CDR1 KGHSY, CDR2 FQNENV. CDR3 size: 15 residues. The trim removed 5 bases at V and 7 bases at J, leaving 9 bases unmatched. In nucleotides, the CDR3 is TGTGCCAGCAGCTTGGCTGCGGGAGGGCAGAATGAGCAGTTCTAC. It specifies CASSLAAGGQNEQFY.

This clonotype showed up many times. The chain uses TRBV10-3 and TRBJ1-1; no clear D. V lost 7 bases and J lost 1, with 34 bases in between. From germline, CDR1 is ENHRY and CDR2 SYGVKD. The CDR3 length is 21 residues. The chain's CDR3 is CAIIPGKGKPGHPNQNTEAFF. The CDR3 nucleotides read TGTGCCATCATTCCCGGGAAGGGTAAGCCAGGTCACCCTAATCAGAACACTGAAGCTTTCTTT.

In its sample, this clonotype was seen a few times. One end of the junction varies from germline; a read error may be responsible. This chain links TRBV20-1 with TRBJ2-1, with TRBD2 identical over 10 bases. Germline loops: CDR1 DFQATT, CDR2 SNEGSKA (reference sequence). The CDR3 sequence is 15 residues long. CDR3 DNA: TGCAGTACTAGGAGAGAACTAGCGGGATGGGATGAGCAGTTCTTC. Translating it yields CSTRRELAGWDEQFF.